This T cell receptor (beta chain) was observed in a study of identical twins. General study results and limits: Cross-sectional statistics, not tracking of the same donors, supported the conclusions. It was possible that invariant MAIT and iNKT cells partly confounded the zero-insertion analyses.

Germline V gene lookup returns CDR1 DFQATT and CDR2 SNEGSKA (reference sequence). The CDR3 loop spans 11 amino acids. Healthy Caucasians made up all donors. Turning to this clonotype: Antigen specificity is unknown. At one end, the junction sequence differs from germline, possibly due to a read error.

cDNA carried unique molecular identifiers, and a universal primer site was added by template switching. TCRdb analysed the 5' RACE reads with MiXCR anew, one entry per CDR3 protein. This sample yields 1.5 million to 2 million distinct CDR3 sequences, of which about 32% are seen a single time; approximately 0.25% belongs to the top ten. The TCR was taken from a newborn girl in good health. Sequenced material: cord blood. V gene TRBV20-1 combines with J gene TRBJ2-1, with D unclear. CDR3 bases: TGCAGTGCTCGCCTACAATATGAGCAGCTCTTC. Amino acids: CSARLQYEQLF.